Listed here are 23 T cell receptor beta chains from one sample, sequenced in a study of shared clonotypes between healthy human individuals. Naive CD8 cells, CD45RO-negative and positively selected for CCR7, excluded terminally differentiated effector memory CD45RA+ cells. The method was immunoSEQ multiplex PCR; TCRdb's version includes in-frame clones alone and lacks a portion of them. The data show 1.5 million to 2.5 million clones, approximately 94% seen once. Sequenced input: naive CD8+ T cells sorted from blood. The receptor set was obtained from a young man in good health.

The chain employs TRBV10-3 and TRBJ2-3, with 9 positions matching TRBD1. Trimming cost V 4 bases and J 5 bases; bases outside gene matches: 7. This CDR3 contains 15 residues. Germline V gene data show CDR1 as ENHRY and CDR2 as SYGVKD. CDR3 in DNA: TGTGCCATCAGTGGGGGACAGGGCATTGGAGATACGCAGTATTTT. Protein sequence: CAISGGQGIGDTQYF.

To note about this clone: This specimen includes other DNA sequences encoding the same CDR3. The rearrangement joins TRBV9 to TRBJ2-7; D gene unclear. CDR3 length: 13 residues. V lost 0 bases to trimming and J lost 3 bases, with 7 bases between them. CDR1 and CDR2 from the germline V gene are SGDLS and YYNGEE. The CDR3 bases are TGTGCCAGCAGCGTAGAACCCTTCTACGAGCAGTACTTC. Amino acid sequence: CASSVEPFYEQYF.

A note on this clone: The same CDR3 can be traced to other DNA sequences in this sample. Here the CDR3 reads CASSLILGETQYF. The CDR3 DNA follows: TGTGCCAGCAGCTTAATATTGGGGGAGACCCAGTACTTC. The chain links TRBV7-3 to TRBJ2-5; the D is unclear. Germline V gene lookup returns CDR1 SGHTA and CDR2 FQGTGA. CDR3 length: 13 residues. V was cut by 1 base and J by 5 bases, with 8 bases left in between.

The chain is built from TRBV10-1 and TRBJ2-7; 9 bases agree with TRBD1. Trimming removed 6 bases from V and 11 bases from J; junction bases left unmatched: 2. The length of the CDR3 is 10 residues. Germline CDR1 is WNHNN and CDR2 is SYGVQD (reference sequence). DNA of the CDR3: TGCGCCAGCAGAGGGACAGGGAAGTACTTC. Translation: CASRGTGKYF.

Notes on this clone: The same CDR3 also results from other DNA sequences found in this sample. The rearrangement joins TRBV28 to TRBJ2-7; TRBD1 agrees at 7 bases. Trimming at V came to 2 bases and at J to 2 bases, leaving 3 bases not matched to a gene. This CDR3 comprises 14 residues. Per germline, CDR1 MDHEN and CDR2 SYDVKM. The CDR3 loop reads CASSLGTGAYEQYF. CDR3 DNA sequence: TGTGCCAGCAGTTTAGGAACAGGGGCCTACGAGCAGTACTTC. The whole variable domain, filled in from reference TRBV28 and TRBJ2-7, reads DVKVTQSSRYLVKRTGEKVFLECVQDMDHENMFWYRQDPGLGLRLIYFSYDVKMKEKGDIPEGYSVSREKKERFSLILESASTNQTSMYLCASSLGTGAYEQYFGPGTRLTVT.

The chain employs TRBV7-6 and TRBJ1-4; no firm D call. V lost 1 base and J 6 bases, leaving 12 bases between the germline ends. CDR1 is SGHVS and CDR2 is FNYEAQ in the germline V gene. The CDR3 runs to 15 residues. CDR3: CASSLGHGEDEKLFF. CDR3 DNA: TGTGCCAGCAGCTTAGGGCACGGAGAAGATGAAAAACTGTTTTTT.

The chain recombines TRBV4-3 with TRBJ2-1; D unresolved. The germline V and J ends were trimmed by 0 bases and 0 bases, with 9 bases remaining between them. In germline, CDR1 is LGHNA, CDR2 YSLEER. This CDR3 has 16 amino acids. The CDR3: CASSQEDRSSYNEQFF. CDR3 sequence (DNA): TGCGCCAGCAGCCAAGAGGACCGGAGCTCCTACAATGAGCAGTTCTTC.

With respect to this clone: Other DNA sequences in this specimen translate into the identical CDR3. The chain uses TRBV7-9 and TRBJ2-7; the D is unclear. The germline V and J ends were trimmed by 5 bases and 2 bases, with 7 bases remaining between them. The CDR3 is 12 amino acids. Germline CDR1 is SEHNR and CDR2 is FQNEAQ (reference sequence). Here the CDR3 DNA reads TGTGCCAGCAGCCTAGAAACCTACGAGCAGTACTTC. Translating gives CASSLETYEQYF.

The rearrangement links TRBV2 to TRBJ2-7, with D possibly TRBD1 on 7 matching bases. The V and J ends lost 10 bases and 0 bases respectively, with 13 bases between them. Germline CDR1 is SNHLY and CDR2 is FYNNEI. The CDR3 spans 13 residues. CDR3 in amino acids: CATRRDSSYEQYF. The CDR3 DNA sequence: TGTGCCACTAGGAGGGACAGCTCCTACGAGCAGTACTTC.

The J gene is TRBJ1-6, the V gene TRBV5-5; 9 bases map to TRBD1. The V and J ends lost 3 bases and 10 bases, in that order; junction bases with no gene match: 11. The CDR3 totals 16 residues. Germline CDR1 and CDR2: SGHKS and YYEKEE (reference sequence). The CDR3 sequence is CASSSRTGEVGSPLHF. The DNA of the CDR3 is TGTGCCAGCAGCTCCCGGACAGGGGAGGTAGGATCACCCCTCCACTTT.

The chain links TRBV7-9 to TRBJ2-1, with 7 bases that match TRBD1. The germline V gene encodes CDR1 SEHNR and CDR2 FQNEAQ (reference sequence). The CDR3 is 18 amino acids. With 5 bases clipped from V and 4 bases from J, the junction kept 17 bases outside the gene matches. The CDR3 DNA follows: TGTGCCAGCAGCCCCCCCCTCGGGACAGAGCCCAATTACAATGAGCAGTTCTTC. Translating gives CASSPPLGTEPNYNEQFF.

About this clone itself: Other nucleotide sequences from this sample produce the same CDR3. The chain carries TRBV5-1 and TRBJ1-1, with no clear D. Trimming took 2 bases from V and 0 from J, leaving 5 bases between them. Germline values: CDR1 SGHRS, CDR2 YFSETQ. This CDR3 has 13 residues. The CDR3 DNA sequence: TGCGCCAGCAGCTTAGGAGTGAACACTGAAGCTTTCTTT. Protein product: CASSLGVNTEAFF.

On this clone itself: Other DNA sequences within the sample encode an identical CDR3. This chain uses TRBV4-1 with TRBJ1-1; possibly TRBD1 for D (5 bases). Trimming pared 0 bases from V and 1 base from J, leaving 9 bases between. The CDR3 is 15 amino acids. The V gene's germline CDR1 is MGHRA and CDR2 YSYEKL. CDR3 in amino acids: CASSQERGPNTEAFF. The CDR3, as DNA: TGCGCCAGCAGCCAAGAGAGGGGCCCGAACACTGAAGCTTTCTTT.

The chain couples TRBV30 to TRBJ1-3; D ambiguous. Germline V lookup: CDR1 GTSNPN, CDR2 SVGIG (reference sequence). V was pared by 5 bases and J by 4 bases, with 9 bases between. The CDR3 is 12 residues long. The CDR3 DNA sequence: TGTGCCTGGGATACGACAGGAAACACCATATATTTT. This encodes CAWDTTGNTIYF.

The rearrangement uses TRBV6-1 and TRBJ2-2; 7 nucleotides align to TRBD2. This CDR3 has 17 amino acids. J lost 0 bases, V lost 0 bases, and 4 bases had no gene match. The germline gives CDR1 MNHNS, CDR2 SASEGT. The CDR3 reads CASSEAVTSPNTGELFF. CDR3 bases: TGTGCCAGCAGTGAAGCGGTGACTAGCCCGAACACCGGGGAGCTGTTTTTT.

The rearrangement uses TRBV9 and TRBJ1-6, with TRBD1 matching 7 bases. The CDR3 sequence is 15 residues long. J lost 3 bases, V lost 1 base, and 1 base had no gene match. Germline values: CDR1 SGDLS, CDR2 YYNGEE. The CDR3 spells CASSVTGDYNSPLHF. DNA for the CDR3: TGTGCCAGCAGCGTAACAGGGGACTATAATTCACCCCTCCACTTT.

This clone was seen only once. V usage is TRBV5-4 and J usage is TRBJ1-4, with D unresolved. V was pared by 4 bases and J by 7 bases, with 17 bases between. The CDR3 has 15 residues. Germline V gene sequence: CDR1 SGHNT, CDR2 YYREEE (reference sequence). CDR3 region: CASSHWPELGEKLFF. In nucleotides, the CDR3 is TGTGCCAGCAGCCACTGGCCCGAACTAGGTGAAAAACTGTTTTTT.

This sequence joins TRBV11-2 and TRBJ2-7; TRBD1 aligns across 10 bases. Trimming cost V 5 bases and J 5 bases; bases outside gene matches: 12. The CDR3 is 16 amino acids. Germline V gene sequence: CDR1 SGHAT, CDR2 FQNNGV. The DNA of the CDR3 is TGTGCCAGCAGCCCAGGACCTGGGACAGGGGTGGACGAGCAGTACTTC. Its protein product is CASSPGPGTGVDEQYF. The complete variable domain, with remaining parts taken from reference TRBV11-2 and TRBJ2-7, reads EAGVAQSPRYKIIEKRQSVAFWCNPISGHATLYWYQQILGQGPKLLIQFQNNGVVDDSQLPKDRFSAERLKGVDSTLKIQPAKLEDSAVYLCASSPGPGTGVDEQYFGPGTRLTVT.

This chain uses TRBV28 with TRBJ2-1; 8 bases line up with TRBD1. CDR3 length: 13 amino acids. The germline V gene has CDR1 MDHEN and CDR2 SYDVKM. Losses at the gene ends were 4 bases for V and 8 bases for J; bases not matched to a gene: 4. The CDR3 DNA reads TGTGCCAGCAGTTGGCGCAGGGGGCATGAGCAGTTCTTC. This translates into CASSWRRGHEQFF.

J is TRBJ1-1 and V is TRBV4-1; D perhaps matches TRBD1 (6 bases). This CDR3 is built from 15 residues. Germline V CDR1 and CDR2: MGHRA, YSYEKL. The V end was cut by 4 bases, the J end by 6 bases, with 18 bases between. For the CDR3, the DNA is TGCGCCAGCAGCCCCATTTACGGGGGGCTGTCTGAAGCTTTCTTT. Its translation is CASSPIYGGLSEAFF.

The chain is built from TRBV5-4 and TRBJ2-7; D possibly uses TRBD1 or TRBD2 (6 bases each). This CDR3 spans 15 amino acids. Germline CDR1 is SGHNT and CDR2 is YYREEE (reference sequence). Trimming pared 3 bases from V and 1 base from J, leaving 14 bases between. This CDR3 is CASSYRGALSYEQYF. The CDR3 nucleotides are TGTGCCAGCAGCTATAGGGGGGCCCTATCCTACGAGCAGTACTTC. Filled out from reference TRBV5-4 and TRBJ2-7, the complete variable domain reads ETGVTQSPTHLIKTRGQQVTLRCSSQSGHNTVSWYQQALGQGPQFIFQYYREEENGRGNFPPRFSGLQFPNYSSELNVNALELDDSALYLCASSYRGALSYEQYFGPGTRLTVT.

This CDR3 reads CASDGYNSPLHF. In nucleotides, the CDR3 is TGTGCCAGCGACGGATATAATTCACCCCTCCACTTT. The gene calls are TRBV28 and TRBJ1-6; D not certain. Germline CDR1 is MDHEN and CDR2 is SYDVKM. This CDR3 is 12 amino acids long. The V end lost 8 bases, the J end lost 4 bases, and 6 bases lay between the germline ends.

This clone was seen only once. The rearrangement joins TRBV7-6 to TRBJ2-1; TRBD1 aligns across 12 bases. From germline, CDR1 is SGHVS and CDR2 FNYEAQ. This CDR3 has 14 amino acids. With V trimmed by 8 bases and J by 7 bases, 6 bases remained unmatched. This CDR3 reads CASSRDRGPNEQFF. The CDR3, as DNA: TGTGCCAGCTCCCGGGACAGGGGGCCGAATGAGCAGTTCTTC.